The 2 T cell receptor beta chains in this list originate from one sample, sequenced in a study of beta chain features in type 1 diabetes (dated by TCRdb to the late 2010s). The library was obtained by the immunoSEQ multiplex PCR assay. The entire isolated RNA was reverse transcribed using the High Capacity cDNA Reverse Transcription Kit, and thus expressed TCRB transcripts were sequenced. What TCRdb holds here is the immuneACCESS table cut down to in-frame rearrangements. Part of the clones is not present; checked against another copy, under half of the missing clones reflect an unresolved V gene, and the others are unexplained. The sample has around 300,000 clones on record, roughly 8% of them singletons. The top ten clones comprise roughly 1% of the sample. Sequenced material: central memory CD4+ T cells from blood. The source is a woman aged 18 to 35 in good health.

The chain employs TRBV7-3 and TRBJ2-2, with D possibly being TRBD1 or TRBD2 (5 bases each). V dropped 0 bases and J dropped 5 bases, with 22 bases sitting between them. In germline, CDR1 is SGHTA, CDR2 FQGTGA. CDR3 length: 19 amino acids. CDR3 loop: CASSLTGTTGLGVTGELFF. The CDR3, as DNA: TGTGCCAGCAGCTTAACCGGGACCACGGGTTTGGGTGTTACCGGGGAGCTGTTTTTT.

CDR3 nucleotide sequence: TGTGCCAGCAGCTTGTTCGGGGTAGGAAATTCACCCCTCCACTTT. Encoded protein: CASSLFGVGNSPLHF. The chain links TRBV5-4 to TRBJ1-6; D is uncertain. Trimming shortened V by 1 base and J by 7 bases, and 12 bases separated the two germline ends. The CDR3 has 15 residues. Germline V CDR1 and CDR2: SGHNT, YYREEE (reference sequence).